The clone carrying this TCR beta chain came up once. The data stem from a study of blood T cell repertoires in COVID-19. Method: immunoSEQ multiplex PCR; TCRdb's copy keeps in-frame clones and lacks some. The repertoire consists of under 55,000 clones, with around 80% occurring once and the leading ten covering over 12%. Germline V gene data show CDR1 as SGHTA and CDR2 as FQGNSA. Germline trimming cut 2 bases from V and 4 bases from J; bases unmatched to any gene: 13. The length of the CDR3 is 18 residues. The specimen sequenced was peripheral blood. The J gene is TRBJ2-1, the V gene TRBV7-2; TRBD2 agrees at 8 bases. This receptor was obtained from a human donor in a cohort sampled during active COVID-19. The CDR3 DNA reads TGTGCCAGCAGCTTATACATCAGCAGGACTAGCTCTTACAATGAGCAGTTCTTC. It translates to CASSLYISRTSSYNEQFF.